This T cell receptor beta chain appears in the sequencing data of a study of Ad26.COV2.S vaccination and SARS-CoV-2 variants listed by TCRdb under 2021. Background for the entire study: Vaccine-arm donors were drawn from COV1001, a multicentre, randomized, double-blind, placebo-controlled phase I-IIa trial of Ad26.COV2.S in healthy adults. A total of approximately 32 samples were included in the TCR-sequenced set, comprising around 19 Ad26.COV2.S vaccine recipients, 5 placebo recipients and 8 SARS-CoV-2 convalescent individuals. Blinding of investigators to trial group allocation was maintained during experiments and outcome assessment. Participants in the trial were split at random into five groups of five each, receiving low-dose or high-dose Ad26.COV2.S once or twice, or else placebo on both occasions. The specificity and breadth of SARS-CoV-2-reactive T cell receptors after Ad26.COV2.S vaccination were assessed by TCRbeta repertoire sequencing. Ad26.COV2.S was administered intramuscularly at a dose of 5x10^10 or 1x10^11 viral particles, either as one shot or as two shots given 56 days apart. Broader findings and caveats from the paper: It was noted by the authors that total T cell responses may have been underestimated by the TCR breadth and depth analyses. Comparable non-spike TCR breadth was observed between vaccine and placebo recipients, consistent with only spike being contained in the vaccine. The study was not powered for comparison of responses between vaccine doses or regimens. After vaccination, spike-specific CD8+ and CD4+ T cell responses were reported to show substantial breadth. Compared with placebo recipients, Ad26.COV2.S recipients showed higher spike-specific TCR breadth (P = 0.0014).

On this clone itself: The target of this receptor is not known. Within one base of it there is no much larger clone, and no base qualities were kept.

CDR3 length: 12 amino acids, cysteine to phenylalanine. Only the CDR3 DNA stays, 36 bases, in frame from base 1. At the junction V is shortened by 0 bases and J by 6 bases, with 6 bases in between. The germline V gene yields ENHRY for CDR1 and SYGVKD for CDR2. TCRbeta CDR3 regions were sequenced with the immunoSEQ Assay. After extraction, genomic DNA underwent amplification by bias-controlled multiplex PCR, followed by high-throughput sequencing. As for the authors' bioinformatics: To quantify the absolute abundance of each unique TCRbeta CDR3 region, sequences were collapsed and filtered. Usable DNA was measured by amplifying reference genes present in all nucleated cells, and TCRbeta template counts were normalized to that usable DNA to estimate T cell fraction. Repertoire TCRs were annotated as SARS-CoV-2-specific when V gene, CDR3 amino acid sequence and J gene were exactly matched to a known reactive TCR set. The reference SARS-CoV-2 TCR set came from MIRA and was filtered for enrichment in COVID-19-positive ImmuneCODE repertoires, removing public or cross-reactive TCRs. Using the MIRA antigens, annotated TCRs were further analysed by specific ORF or by position within an ORF. Breadth was defined as annotated unique rearrangements over total unique productive rearrangements; depth was the summed frequency of those rearrangements. Two-sided Wilcoxon rank-sum tests were used to compare TCR breadth between groups. The clones in this table, taken by TCRdb from immuneACCESS, are in-frame only. Not every clone is retained; where verified, under half of the shortfall comes from an unresolved V gene, and the cause of the rest is unknown. That table furnishes V, J and clone size, whereas the DNA furnished D and trimming. This sample gives a few hundred thousand clones in total; roughly 90% of them show up just once. The top ten clonotypes cover about 5% of the sample.

This specimen's treatment or condition label, interpreted: around 19 received Ad26.COV2.S at low or high dose, single or two shots; 5 received placebo; per-sample allocation not given. For vaccine and placebo recipients, repertoires were sequenced using samples collected on day 63 after the first injection. Cohort 1b enrolled some 25 adults aged 18-55 years at a single site in Boston, USA, between 29 July and 7 August 2020. Ad26.COV2.S was a replication-incompetent adenovirus type 26 vector that expressed a prefusion-stabilized SARS-CoV-2 spike protein derived from the original Wuhan strain. The sample in question was peripheral blood, obtained in a trial of Ad26.COV2.S vaccine versus placebo. The sequence is built from TRBV10-3 and TRBJ2-7; the D gene assignment is ambiguous. The receptor was isolated from a person aged 18-60 years who received the Ad26.COV2.S COVID-19 vaccine or a placebo. The CDR3 protein sequence reads: CAISESGIEQYF. The sequence in DNA is TGTGCCATCAGTGAGTCAGGGATCGAGCAGTACTTC.